This TCR beta chain stems from a study of beta chain features in type 1 diabetes. The overall study: Sorted cells from all samples, numbering 95 million to 140 million, were examined.

Overall study results and limits: The VDJ junctions of type 1 diabetes patients carried fewer insertions and more deletions. Researchers cautioned that cDNA sequencing could over-represent cells with high TCR expression. TCRB CDR3s were moderately but significantly shorter in Type 1 diabetes patients in all four CD4+ subsets.

The V and J ends lost 2 bases and 0 bases respectively, with 8 bases between them. This CDR3 has 15 residues. Germline CDR1 reads LGHNT; CDR2 reads FRNRAP. Of the isolated RNA, all was reverse transcribed, and so the sequenced material was expressed TCRB transcripts. Naive, central memory and regulatory T cell samples came to a mean of around 3.5 million reads. Sequenced by immunoSEQ multiplex PCR; TCRdb stores in-frame clones only, minus some. Here the sample spans about 640,000 clones, roughly 12% being singletons. The table lists this clone with a few counts. Its antigen is as yet unknown. This clonotype originated in a man aged 30 to 45 with type 1 diabetes. V is TRBV12-5 and J is TRBJ1-3; D is unresolved. Source material: naive CD4+ T cells from blood. CDR3 DNA sequence: TGTGCTAGTGGTTTGAACGGGAACTCTGGAAACACCATATATTTT. It codes for CASGLNGNSGNTIYF.